The sequence of this TCR beta chain was determined in a study of identical twins (dated by TCRdb to the mid-2010s). About the investigation overall: TCR alpha and beta repertoires from monozygotic twins, unrelated adults of various ages and cord blood were deep-sequenced to test whether fetal clonotypes persist. Replicate twin experiments were performed at different times using different library preparation protocols to rule out contamination.

The receptor library was made with 5' RACE. Instrument used: Illumina HiSeq 2000. A universal primer binding site was introduced by template switching, and a unique molecular identifier was present in the final cDNA, enabling accurate counting of TCR cDNA molecules. Specific primers in the conserved constant-segment region were used to synthesize first-strand cDNA for TCR alpha and beta chains. Each cDNA library was double barcoded, with a SMART-Mk sample barcode plus Illumina barcodes, to control for contamination. TruSeq adapter sequences, together with Illumina sample barcodes, were added in two successive PCR steps. TCR alpha and beta cDNA libraries were sequenced on the Illumina HiSeq platform with custom primers. In the original analysis: Raw reads were processed with MiGEC to extract unique molecular identifiers, and MiXCR was used to determine CDR3 positions. For each individual, recombination models were inferred using an EM algorithm with the repgenHMM and IGoR tools. Shared clonotypes were analyzed with the tcR package in R, and sharing was normalized by the product of cloneset sizes. To study raw recombination free of thymic and clonal selection effects, out-of-frame nonproductive sequences were analyzed. Using fastp at Q25 and MiXCR, TCRdb reprocessed the public reads and kept productive beta chains. Duplicate CDR3 protein sequences are folded into a single record with the most common DNA and genes. Clone size and V and J calls follow TCRdb, not the original study. The sample data list 1.5 million to 2 million distinct CDR3 sequences, and about 32% of these were observed just once. Of the sample, around 0.25% falls within the top ten clones.

All donors were healthy Caucasians. As regards this clonotype: Its antigen has not been determined. No per-base quality is available; no much larger clone lies one base away.

Here is what the overall study found, with its caveats: Out-of-frame TCR alpha sequences shared between twins showed an excess of low generation-probability sequences compared with coincidental sharing between unrelated individuals. Fewer insertions were carried by abundant cord blood beta clonotypes, a similar but weaker trend appeared in young adult naive repertoires, and no such trend appeared in memory repertoires. A weaker excess of twin sharing was found in beta out-of-frame sequences because the signal-to-noise ratio was lowered by fewer shared sequences. Out-of-frame TCR alpha sharing in monozygotic twins was systematically underestimated by recombination models, whereas sharing between unrelated individuals was in agreement with the recombination models. Zero-insertion analyses could be partly confounded by invariant T cells such as MAIT and iNKT, though diverse VJ usage argued against such confounding for most clonotypes. Because the same donors could not be followed over many years, the conclusions relied on cross-sectional statistical analysis.

The CDR3 runs 18 residues from the cysteine to the phenylalanine. Just the 54-base CDR3 DNA is kept, in frame starting at base 1. From the germline V gene, CDR1 is SGHRS and CDR2 is YFSETQ. From V the trimming removes 4 bases and from J it removes 2 bases, while the gene matches leave 9 bases of the junction unaccounted for. Material for sequencing was cord blood. The source is a newborn girl in good health. The chain was built from TRBV5-1 and TRBJ2-3; 14 middle bases align to TRBD2. The bases read TGCGCCAGCAGCCCCGGAGGACTAGCGGGGGGTCTCACAGATACGCAGTATTTT. Its translation reads: CASSPGGLAGGLTDTQYF. The variable domain in full, with residues beyond the CDR3 obtained from the reference TRBV5-1 and TRBJ2-3 genes, is KAGVTQTPRYLIKTRGQQVTLSCSPISGHRSVSWYQQTPGQGLQFLFEYFSETQRNKGNFPGRFSGRQFSNSRSEMNVSTLELGDSALYLCASSPGGLAGGLTDTQYFGPGTRLTVL.